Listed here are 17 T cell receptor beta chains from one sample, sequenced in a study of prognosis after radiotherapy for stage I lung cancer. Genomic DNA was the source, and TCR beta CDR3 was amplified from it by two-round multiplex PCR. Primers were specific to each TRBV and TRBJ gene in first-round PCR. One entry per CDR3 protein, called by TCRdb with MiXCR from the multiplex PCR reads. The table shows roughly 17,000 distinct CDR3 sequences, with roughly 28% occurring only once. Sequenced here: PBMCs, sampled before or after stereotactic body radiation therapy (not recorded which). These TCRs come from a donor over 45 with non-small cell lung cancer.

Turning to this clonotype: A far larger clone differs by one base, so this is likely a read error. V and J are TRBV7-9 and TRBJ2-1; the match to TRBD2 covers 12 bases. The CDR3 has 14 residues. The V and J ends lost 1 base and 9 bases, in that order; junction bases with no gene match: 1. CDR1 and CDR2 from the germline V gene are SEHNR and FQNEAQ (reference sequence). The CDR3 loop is CASSLVTSGSEQFF. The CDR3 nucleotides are TGTGCCAGCAGCTTAGTGACTAGCGGGAGTGAGCAGTTCTTC.

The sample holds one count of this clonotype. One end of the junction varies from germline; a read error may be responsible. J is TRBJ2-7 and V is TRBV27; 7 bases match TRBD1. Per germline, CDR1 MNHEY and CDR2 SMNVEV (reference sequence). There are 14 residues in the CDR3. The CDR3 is CAIRPQGFSYKQYF. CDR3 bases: TGTGCCATCCGCCCACAGGGGTTCTCCTACAAGCAGTACTTC.

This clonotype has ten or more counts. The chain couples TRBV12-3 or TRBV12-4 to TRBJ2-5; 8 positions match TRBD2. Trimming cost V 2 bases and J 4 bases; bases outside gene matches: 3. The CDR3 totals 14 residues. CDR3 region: CASSLFLAGETQYF. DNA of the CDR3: TGTGCCAGCAGTTTATTCCTAGCGGGAGAGACCCAGTACTTC.

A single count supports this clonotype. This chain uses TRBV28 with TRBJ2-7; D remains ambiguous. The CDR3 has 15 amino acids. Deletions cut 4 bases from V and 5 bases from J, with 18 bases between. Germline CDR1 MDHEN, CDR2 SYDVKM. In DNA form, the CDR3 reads TGTGCCAGCAGTTCGGATGAATTAAAGGGCCACGAGCAGTACTTC. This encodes CASSSDELKGHEQYF.

The DNA for the CDR3 is TGCAGCGCCGGGGGGGGTAGCGGGAGTTGGGAGACCCAGTACTTC. Its translation: CSAGGGSGSWETQYF. This rearrangement joins TRBV29-1 to TRBJ2-5; 9 bases fit TRBD2. V shed 7 bases, J shed 5 bases, and the junction held 14 bases outside the gene matches. The length of the CDR3 is 15 residues. Germline loops: CDR1 SQVTM, CDR2 ANQGSEA.

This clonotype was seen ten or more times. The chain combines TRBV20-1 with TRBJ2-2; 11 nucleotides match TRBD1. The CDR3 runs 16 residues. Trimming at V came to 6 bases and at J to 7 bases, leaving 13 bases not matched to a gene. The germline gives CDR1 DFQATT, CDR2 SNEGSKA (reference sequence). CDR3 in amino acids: CSAPQPGQGVDGELFF. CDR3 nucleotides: TGCAGTGCGCCTCAGCCGGGACAGGGGGTCGACGGGGAGCTGTTTTTT.

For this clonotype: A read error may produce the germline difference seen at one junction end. The CDR3 region is CSEPGWGSQETQYF. CDR3 coding DNA: TGCAGTGAGCCGGGCTGGGGATCCCAAGAGACACAGTACTTC. The rearrangement links TRBV20-1 to TRBJ2-5; D gene uncertain. CDR3 size: 14 residues. Germline CDR1 is DFQATT and CDR2 is SNEGSKA (reference sequence).

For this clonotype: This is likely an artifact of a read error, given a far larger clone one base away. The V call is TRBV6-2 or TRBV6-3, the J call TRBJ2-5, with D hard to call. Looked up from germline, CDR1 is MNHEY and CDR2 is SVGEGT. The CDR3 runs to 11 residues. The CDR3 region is CVSSYEETQYF. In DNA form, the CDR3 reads TGTGTCAGCAGTTACGAAGAGACCCAGTACTTC.

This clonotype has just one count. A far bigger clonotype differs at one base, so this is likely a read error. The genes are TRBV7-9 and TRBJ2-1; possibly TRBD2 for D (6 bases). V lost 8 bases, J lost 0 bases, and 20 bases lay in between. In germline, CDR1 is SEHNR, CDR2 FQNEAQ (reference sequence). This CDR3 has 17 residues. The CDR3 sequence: CASWNSGTNRSYNEQFF. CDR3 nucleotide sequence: TGTGCCAGCTGGAATAGCGGAACCAACCGCTCCTACAATGAGCAGTTCTTC.

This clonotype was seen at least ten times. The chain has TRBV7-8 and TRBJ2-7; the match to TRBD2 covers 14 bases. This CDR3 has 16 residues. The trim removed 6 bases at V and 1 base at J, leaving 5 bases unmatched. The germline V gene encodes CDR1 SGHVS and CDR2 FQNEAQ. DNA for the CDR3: TGTGCCAGCAGACGACTAGCGGGAGGGGGGTCCTACGAGCAGTACTTC. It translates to CASRRLAGGGSYEQYF.

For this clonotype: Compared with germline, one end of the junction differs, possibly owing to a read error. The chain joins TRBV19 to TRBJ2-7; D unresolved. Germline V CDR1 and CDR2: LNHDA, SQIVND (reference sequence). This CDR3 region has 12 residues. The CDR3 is CASSYRTYGQYF. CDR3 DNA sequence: TGTGCCAGTAGCTACCGAACCTACGGGCAGTACTTC.

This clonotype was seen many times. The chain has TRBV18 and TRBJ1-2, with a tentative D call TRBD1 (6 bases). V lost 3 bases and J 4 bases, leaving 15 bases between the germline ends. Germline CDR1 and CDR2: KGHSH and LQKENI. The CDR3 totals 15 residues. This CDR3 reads CASSPEQGKGYGYTF. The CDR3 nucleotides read TGTGCCAGCTCACCGGAACAGGGAAAGGGCTATGGCTACACCTTC.

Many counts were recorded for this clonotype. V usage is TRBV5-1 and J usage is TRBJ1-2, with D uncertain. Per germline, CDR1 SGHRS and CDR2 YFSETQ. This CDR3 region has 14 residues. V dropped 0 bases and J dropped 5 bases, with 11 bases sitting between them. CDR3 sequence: CASSLGRGSYGYTF. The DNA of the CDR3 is TGCGCCAGCAGCTTGGGACGGGGTTCTTATGGCTACACCTTC.

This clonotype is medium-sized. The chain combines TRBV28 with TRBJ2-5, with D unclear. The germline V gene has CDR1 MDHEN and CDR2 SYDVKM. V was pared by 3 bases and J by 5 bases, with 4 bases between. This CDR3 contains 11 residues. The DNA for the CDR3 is TGTGCCAGCAGTTTCGGCGAGACCCAGTACTTC. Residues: CASSFGETQYF.

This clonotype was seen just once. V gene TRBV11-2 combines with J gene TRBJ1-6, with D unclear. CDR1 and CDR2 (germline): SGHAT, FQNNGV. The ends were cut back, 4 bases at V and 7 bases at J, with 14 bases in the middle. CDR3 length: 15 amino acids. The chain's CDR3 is CASSSIKSSNSPLHF. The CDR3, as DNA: TGTGCCAGCAGCTCAATCAAATCGAGCAATTCACCCCTCCACTTT. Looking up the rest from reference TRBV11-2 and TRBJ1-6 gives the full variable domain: EAGVAQSPRYKIIEKRQSVAFWCNPISGHATLYWYQQILGQGPKLLIQFQNNGVVDDSQLPKDRFSAERLKGVDSTLKIQPAKLEDSAVYLCASSSIKSSNSPLHFGNGTRLTVT.

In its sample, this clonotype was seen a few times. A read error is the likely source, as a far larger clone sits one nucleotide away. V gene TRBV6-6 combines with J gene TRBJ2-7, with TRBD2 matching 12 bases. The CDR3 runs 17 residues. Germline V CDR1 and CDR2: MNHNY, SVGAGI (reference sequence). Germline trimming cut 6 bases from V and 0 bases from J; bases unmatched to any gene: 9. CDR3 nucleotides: TGTGCCAGCAGAGCCAGGACTAGCGGGATGCGCTCCTACGAGCAGTACTTC. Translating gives CASRARTSGMRSYEQYF.

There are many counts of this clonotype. The CDR3 region is CAWRQNTEAFF. For the CDR3, the DNA is TGTGCCTGGAGACAGAACACTGAAGCTTTCTTT. The J gene is TRBJ1-1, the V gene TRBV30; D not resolved. Germline values: CDR1 GTSNPN, CDR2 SVGIG (reference sequence). V lost 3 bases to trimming and J lost 1 base, with 3 bases between them. CDR3 length: 11 residues.